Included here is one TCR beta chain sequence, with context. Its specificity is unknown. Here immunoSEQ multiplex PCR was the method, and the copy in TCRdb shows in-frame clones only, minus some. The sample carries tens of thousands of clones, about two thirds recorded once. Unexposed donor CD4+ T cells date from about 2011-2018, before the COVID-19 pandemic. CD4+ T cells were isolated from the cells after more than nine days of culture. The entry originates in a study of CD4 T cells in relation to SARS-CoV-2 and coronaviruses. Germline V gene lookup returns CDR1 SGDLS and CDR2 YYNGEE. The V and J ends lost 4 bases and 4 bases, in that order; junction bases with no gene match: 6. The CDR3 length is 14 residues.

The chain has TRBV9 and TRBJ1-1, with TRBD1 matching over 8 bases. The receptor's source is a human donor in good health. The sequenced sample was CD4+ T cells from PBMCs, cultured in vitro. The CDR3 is CASSLMDRATEAFF. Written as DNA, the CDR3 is TGTGCCAGCAGCCTCATGGACAGGGCCACTGAAGCTTTCTTT.